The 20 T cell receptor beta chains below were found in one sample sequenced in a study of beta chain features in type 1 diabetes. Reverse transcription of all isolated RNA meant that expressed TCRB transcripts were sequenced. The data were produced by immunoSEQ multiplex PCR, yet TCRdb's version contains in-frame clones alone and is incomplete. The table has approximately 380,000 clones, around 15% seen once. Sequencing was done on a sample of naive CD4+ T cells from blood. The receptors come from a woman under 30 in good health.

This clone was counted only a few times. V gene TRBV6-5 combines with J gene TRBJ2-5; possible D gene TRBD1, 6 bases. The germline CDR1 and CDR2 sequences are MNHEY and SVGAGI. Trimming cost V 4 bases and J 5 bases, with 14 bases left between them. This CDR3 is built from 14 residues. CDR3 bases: TGTGCCAGCAGTTTCAGGGGTGTTTCGGAGACCCAGTACTTC. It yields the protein CASSFRGVSETQYF.

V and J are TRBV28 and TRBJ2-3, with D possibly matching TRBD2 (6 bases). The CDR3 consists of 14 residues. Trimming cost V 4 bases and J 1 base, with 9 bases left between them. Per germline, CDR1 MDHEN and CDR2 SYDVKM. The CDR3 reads CASSSGGGTDTQYF. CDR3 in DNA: TGTGCCAGCAGTTCCGGGGGAGGCACAGATACGCAGTATTTT.

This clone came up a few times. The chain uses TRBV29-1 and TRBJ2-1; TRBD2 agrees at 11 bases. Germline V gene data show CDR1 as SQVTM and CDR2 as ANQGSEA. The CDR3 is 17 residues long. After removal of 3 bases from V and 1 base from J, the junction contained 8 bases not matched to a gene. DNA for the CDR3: TGCAGCGTTGATCGGGCTAGCGGGAGGAGGTCCTACAATGAGCAGTTCTTC. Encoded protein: CSVDRASGRRSYNEQFF.

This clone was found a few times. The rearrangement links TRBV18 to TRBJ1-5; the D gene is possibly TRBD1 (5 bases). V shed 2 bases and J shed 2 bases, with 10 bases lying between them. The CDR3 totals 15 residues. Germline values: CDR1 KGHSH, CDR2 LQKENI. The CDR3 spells CASSPSGLGNQPQHF. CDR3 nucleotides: TGTGCCAGCTCACCATCAGGGCTGGGCAATCAGCCCCAGCATTTT.

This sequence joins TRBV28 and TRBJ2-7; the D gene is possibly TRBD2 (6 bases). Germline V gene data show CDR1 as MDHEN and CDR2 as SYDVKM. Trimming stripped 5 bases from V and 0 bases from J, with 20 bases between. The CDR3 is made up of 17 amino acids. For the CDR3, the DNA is TGTGCCAGCAGTCCACCCCTCGGAGGGGTGTCCTCCTACGAGCAGTACTTC. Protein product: CASSPPLGGVSSYEQYF.

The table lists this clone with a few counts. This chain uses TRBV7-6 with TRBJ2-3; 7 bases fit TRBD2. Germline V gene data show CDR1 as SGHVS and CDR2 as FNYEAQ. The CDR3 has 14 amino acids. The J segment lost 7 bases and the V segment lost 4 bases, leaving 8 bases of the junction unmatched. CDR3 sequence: CASSSPAGANTQYF. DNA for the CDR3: TGTGCCAGCAGCTCCCCTGCGGGAGCGAATACGCAGTATTTT.

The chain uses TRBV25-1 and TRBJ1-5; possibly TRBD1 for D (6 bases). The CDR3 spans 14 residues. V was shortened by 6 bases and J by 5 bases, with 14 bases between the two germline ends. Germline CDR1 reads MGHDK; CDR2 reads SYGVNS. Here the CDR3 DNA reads TGTGCCAGCAGGGGGGCTGGGGGAGATCAGCCCCAGCATTTT. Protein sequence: CASRGAGGDQPQHF. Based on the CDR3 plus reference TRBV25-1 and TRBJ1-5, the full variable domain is EADIYQTPRYLVIGTGKKITLECSQTMGHDKMYWYQQDPGMELHLIHYSYGVNSTEKGDLSSESTVSRIRTEHFPLTLESARPSHTSQYLCASRGAGGDQPQHFGDGTRLSIL.

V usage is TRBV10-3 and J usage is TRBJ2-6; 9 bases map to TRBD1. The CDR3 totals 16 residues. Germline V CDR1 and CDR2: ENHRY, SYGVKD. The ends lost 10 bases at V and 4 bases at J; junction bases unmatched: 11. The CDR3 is CANRPGTGSGANVLTF. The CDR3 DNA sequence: TGTGCCAACCGTCCCGGGACAGGGAGCGGGGCCAACGTCCTGACTTTC.

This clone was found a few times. The CDR3 loop is CAWRVGAGVSEKLFF. CDR3 bases: TGTGCCTGGAGAGTTGGGGCAGGGGTCAGTGAAAAACTGTTTTTT. V usage is TRBV30 and J usage is TRBJ1-4, with D possibly matching TRBD1 (6 bases). CDR1 is GTSNPN and CDR2 is SVGIG in the germline V gene (reference sequence). Trimming took off 3 bases at V and 7 bases at J, with 18 bases between the two ends. CDR3 size: 15 residues.

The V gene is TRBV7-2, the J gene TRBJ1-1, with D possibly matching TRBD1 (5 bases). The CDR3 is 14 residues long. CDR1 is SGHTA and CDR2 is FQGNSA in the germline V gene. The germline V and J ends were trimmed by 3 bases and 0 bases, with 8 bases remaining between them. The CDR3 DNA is TGTGCCAGCAGCTTTACAGGAGTGAACACTGAAGCTTTCTTT. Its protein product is CASSFTGVNTEAFF.

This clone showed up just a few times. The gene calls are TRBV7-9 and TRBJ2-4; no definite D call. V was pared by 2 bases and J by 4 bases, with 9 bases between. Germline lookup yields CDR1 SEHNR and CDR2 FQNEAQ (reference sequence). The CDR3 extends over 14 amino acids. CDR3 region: CASSLSDGKNIQYF. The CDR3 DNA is TGTGCCAGCAGCTTATCCGACGGGAAAAACATTCAGTACTTC.

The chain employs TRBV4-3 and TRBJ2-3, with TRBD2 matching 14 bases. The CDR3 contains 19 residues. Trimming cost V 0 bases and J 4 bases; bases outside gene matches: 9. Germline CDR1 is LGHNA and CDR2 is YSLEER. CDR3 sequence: CASSQDIRLAGGIADTQYF. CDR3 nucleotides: TGCGCCAGCAGCCAAGATATAAGACTAGCGGGAGGGATCGCAGATACGCAGTATTTT.

CDR3: CASSATGGFYEQYF. DNA of the CDR3: TGTGCCAGCAGTGCTACAGGGGGGTTCTACGAGCAGTACTTC. The chain carries TRBV11-1 and TRBJ2-7; TRBD1 matches 8 bases. The CDR3 is 14 amino acids. Unmatched junction bases numbered 7, after V lost 6 bases and J lost 3 bases. Germline V gene lookup returns CDR1 SGHAT and CDR2 FQDESV (reference sequence).

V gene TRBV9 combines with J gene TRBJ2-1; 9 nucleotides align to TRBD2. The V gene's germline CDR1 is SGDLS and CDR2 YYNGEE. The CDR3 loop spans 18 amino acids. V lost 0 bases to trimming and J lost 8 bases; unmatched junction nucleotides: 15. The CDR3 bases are TGTGCCAGCAGCGTAGTACCGGGTAGCGGGAGCATGGGGTATGAGCAGTTCTTC. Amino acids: CASSVVPGSGSMGYEQFF.

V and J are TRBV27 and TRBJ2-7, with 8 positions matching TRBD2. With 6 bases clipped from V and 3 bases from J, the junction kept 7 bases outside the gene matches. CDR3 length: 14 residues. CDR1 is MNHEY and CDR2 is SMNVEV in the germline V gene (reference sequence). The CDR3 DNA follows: TGTGCCAGCAGCCTATACGGGAGGGGCTACGAGCAGTACTTC. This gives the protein CASSLYGRGYEQYF.

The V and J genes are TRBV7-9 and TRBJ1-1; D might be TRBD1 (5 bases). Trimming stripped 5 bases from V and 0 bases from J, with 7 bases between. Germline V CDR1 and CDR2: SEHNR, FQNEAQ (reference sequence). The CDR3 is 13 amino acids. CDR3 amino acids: CASSGHVNTEAFF. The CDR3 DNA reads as TGTGCCAGCAGCGGACACGTGAACACTGAAGCTTTCTTT.

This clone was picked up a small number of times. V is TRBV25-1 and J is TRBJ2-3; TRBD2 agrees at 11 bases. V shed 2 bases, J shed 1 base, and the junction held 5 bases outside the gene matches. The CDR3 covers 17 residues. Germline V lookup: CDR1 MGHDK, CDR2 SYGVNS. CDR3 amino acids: CASSEPWGLAGTDTQYF. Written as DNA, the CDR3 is TGTGCCAGCAGTGAACCCTGGGGACTAGCGGGCACAGATACGCAGTATTTT.

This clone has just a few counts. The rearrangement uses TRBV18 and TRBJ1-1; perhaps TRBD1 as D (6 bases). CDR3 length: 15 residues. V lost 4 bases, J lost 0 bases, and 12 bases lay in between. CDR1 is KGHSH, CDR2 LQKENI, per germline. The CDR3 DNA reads TGTGCCAGCTCACTCCGACAGGCGATGAACACTGAAGCTTTCTTT. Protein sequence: CASSLRQAMNTEAFF.

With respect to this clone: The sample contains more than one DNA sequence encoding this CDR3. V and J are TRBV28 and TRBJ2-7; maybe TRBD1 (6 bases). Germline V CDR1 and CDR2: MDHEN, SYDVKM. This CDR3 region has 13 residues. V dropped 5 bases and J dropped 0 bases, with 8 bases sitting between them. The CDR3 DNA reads TGTGCCAGCAGTCCAGGGGACTCCTACGAGCAGTACTTC. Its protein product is CASSPGDSYEQYF.

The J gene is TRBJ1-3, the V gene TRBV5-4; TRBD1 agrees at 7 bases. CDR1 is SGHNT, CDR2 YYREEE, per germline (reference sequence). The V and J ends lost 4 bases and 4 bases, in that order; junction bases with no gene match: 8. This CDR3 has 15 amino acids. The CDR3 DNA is TGTGCCAGCAGCAAAGACAGGGTGAAAGGAAACACCATATATTTT. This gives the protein CASSKDRVKGNTIYF.